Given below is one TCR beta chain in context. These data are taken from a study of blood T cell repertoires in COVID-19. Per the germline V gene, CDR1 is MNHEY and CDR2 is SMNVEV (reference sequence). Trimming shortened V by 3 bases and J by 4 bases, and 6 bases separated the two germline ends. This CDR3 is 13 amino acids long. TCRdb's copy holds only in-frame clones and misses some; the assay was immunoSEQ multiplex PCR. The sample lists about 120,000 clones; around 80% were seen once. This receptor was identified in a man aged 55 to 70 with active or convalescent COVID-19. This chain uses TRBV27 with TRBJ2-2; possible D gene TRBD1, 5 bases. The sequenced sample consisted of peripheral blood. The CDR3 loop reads CASSFRVTGELFF. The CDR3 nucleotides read TGTGCCAGCAGTTTCAGGGTCACCGGGGAGCTGTTTTTT.